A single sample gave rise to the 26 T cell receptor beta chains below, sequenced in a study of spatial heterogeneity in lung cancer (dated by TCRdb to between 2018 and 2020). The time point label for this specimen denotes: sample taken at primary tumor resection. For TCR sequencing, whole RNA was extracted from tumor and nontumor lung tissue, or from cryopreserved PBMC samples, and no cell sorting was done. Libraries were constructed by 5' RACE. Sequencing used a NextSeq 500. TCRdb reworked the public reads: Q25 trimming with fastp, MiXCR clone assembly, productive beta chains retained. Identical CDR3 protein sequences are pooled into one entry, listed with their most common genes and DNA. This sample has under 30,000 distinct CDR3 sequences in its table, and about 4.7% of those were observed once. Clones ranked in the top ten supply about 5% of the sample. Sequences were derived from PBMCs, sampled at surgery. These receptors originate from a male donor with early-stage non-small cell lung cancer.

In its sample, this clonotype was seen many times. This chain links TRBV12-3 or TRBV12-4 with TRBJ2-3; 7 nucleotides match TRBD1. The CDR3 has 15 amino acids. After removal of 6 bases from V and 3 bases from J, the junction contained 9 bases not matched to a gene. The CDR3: CASSSSTGTTDTQYF. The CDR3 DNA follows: TGTGCCAGCAGCTCATCGACAGGGACAACAGATACGCAGTATTTT.

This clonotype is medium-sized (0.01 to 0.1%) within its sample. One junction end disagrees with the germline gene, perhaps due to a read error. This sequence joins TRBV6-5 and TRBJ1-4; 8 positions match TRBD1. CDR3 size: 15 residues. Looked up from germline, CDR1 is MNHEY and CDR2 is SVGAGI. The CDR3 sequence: CASSSGQGQPPSQVF. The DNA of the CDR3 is TGTGCCAGCAGTAGCGGACAGGGCCAGCCTCCCTCTCAGGTTTTT.

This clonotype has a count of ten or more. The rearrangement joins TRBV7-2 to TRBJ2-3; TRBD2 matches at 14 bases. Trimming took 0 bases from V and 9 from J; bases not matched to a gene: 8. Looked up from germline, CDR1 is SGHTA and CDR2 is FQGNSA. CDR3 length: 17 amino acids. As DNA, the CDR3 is TGTGCCAGCAGCTTAGCAGGGACTAGCGGGAGCCAGGGAACGCAGTATTTT. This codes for CASSLAGTSGSQGTQYF.

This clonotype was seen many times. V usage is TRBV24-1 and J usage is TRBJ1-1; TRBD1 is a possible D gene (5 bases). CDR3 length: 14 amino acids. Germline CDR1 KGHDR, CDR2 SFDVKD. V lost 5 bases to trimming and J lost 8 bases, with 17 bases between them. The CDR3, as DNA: TGTGCCACCAGTGGAACTGGCGGGACTGCCGAAGCTTTCTTT. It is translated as CATSGTGGTAEAFF.

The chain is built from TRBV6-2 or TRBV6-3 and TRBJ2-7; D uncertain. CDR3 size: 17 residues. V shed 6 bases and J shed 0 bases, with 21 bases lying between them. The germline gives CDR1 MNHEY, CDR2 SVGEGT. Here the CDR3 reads CASRPPLGSLSSYEQYF. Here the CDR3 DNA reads TGTGCCAGCAGGCCCCCCCTCGGGTCCTTGAGCTCCTACGAGCAGTACTTC.

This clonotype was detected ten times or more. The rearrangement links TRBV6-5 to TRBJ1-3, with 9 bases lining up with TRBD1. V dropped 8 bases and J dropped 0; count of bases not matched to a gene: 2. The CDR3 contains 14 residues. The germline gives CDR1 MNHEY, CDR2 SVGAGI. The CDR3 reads CASGQGYSGNTIYF. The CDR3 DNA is TGTGCCAGCGGACAGGGGTACTCTGGAAACACCATATATTTT.

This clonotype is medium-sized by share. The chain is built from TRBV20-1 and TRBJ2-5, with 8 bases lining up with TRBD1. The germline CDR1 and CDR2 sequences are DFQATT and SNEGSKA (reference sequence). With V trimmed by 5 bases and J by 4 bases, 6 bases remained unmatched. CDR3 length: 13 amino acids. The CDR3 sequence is CSAPRQGRETQYF. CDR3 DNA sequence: TGCAGTGCTCCCCGACAGGGGCGAGAGACCCAGTACTTC.

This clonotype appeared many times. CDR3 sequence reads: CASSFVRGLGSYEQYF. The CDR3 DNA reads as TGTGCCAGCAGCTTCGTCAGGGGCCTAGGCTCCTACGAGCAGTACTTC. This chain connects TRBV11-2 to TRBJ2-7, with a possible D match to TRBD1 (6 bases). Looked up from germline, CDR1 is SGHAT and CDR2 is FQNNGV. Trimming stripped 3 bases from V and 0 bases from J, with 15 bases between. CDR3 size: 16 residues.

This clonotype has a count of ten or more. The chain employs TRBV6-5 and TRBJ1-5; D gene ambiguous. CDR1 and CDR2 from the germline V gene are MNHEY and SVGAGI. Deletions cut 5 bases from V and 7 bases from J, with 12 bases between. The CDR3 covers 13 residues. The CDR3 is CASSATRGQPQHF. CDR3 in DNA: TGTGCCAGCAGTGCCACGCGAGGACAGCCCCAGCATTTT.

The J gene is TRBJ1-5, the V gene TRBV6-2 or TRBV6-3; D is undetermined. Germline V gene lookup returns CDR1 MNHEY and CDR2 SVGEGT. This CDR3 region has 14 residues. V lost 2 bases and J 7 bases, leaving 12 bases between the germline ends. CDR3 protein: CASSYPGGWQPQHF. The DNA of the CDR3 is TGTGCCAGCAGTTACCCTGGAGGGTGGCAGCCCCAGCATTTT.

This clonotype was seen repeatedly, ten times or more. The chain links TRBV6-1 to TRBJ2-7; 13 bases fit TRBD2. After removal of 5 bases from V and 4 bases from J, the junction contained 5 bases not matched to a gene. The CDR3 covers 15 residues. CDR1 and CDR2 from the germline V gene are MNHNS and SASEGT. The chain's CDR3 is CASSPGLAGAYEQYF. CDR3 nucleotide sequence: TGTGCCAGCAGTCCCGGACTAGCGGGGGCGTACGAGCAGTACTTC.

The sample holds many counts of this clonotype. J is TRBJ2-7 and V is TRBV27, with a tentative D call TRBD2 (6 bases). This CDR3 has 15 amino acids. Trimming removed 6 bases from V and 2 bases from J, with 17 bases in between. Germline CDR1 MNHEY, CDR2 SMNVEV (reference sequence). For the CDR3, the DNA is TGTGCCAGCAGGAAAGAGGGACGCGGGGCCTACGAGCAGTACTTC. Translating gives CASRKEGRGAYEQYF.

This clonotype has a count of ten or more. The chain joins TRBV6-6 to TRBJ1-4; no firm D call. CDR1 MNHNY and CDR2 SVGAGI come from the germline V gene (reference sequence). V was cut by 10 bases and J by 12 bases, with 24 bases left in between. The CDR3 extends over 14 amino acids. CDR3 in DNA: TGTGCCACCTCTTCGTGGGTATTAGAGGCGGAACTGTTTTTT. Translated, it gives CATSSWVLEAELFF.

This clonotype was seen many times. The CDR3 is CASSHGPSEKNIQYF. CDR3 in DNA: TGTGCCAGCAGCCATGGCCCTAGCGAAAAAAACATTCAGTACTTC. The chain carries TRBV3-1 and TRBJ2-4, with D maybe TRBD2 (6 bases). Trimming removed 3 bases at V and 4 bases at J, with 13 bases between. CDR1 and CDR2 from the germline V gene are LGHDT and YNNKEL (reference sequence). This CDR3 comprises 15 residues.

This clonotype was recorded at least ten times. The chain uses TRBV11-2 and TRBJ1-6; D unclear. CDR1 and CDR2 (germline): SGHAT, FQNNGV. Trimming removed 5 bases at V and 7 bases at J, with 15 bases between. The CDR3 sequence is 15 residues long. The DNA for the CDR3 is TGTGCCAGCAGCCCGGTGGGCGGTATGAATTCACCCCTCCACTTT. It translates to CASSPVGGMNSPLHF.

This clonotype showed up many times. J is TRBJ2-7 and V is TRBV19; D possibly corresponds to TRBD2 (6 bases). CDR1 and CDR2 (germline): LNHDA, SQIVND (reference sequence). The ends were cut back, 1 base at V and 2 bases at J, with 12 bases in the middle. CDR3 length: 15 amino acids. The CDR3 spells CASSIAGTGTYEQYF. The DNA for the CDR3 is TGTGCCAGTAGTATAGCGGGGACTGGGACCTACGAGCAGTACTTC.

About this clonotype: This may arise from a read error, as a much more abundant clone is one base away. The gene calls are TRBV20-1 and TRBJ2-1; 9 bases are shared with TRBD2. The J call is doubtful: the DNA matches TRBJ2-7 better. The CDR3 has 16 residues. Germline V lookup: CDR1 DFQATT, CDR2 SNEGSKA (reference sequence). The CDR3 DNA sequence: TGCAGTGCCCCGCTGTGGCTAGCGGGACTGAACAATGAGCAGTACTTC. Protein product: CSAPLWLAGLNNEQYF.

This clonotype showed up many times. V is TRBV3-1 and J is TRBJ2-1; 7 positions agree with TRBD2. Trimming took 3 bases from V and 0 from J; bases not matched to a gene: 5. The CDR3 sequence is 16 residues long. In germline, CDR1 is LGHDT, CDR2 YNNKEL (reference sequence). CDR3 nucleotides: TGTGCCAGCAGCCAGGGAGGGGCGAGCTCCTACAATGAGCAGTTCTTC. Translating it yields CASSQGGASSYNEQFF.

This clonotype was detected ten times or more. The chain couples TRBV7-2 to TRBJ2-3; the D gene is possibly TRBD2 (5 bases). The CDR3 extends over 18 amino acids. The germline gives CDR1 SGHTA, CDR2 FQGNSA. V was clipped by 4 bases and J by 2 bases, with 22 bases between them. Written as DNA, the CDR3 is TGTGCCAGCAGCTCCCCATCGAGATACGGAGGACCCACAGATACGCAGTATTTT. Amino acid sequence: CASSSPSRYGGPTDTQYF.

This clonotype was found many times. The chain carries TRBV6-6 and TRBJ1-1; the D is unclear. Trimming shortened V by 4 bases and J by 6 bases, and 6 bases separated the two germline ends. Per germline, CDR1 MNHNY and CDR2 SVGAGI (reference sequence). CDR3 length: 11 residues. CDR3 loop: CASSLVAEAFF. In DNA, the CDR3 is TGTGCCAGCAGTTTGGTTGCTGAAGCTTTCTTT.

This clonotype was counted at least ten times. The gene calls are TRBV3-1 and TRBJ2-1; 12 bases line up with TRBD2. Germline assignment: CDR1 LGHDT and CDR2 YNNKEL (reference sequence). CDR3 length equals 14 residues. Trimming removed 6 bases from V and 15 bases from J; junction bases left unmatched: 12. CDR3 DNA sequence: TGTGCCAGCAGTCGGACTAGCGGGGTCCCAGTCACGTTCTTC. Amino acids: CASSRTSGVPVTFF.

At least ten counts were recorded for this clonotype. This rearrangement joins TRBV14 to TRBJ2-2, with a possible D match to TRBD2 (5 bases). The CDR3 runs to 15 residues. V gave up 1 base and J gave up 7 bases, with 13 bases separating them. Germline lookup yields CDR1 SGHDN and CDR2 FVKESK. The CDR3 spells CASSQAVSDDGELFF. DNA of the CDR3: TGTGCCAGCAGCCAAGCGGTTAGCGATGACGGGGAGCTGTTTTTT.

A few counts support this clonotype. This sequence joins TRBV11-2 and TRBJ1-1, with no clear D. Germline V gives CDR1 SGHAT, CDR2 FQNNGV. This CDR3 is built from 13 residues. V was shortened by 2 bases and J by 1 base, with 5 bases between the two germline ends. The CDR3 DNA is TGTGCCAGCAGCTTAAGGACGAACACTGAAGCTTTCTTT. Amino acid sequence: CASSLRTNTEAFF. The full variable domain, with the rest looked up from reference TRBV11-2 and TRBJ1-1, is EAGVAQSPRYKIIEKRQSVAFWCNPISGHATLYWYQQILGQGPKLLIQFQNNGVVDDSQLPKDRFSAERLKGVDSTLKIQPAKLEDSAVYLCASSLRTNTEAFFGQGTRLTVV.

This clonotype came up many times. The CDR3: CASQDGHPGGYTF. Written as DNA, the CDR3 is TGTGCCAGCCAGGACGGACACCCGGGGGGCTACACCTTC. V and J are TRBV6-2 or TRBV6-3 and TRBJ1-2, with TRBD1 as a possible D gene (5 bases). Germline CDR1 is MNHEY and CDR2 is SVGEGT. Trimming stripped 8 bases from V and 8 bases from J, with 18 bases between. The CDR3 consists of 13 residues.

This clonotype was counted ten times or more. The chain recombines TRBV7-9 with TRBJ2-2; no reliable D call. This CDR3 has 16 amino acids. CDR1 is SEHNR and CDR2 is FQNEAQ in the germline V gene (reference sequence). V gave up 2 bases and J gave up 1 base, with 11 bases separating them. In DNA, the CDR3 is TGTGCCAGCAGCTTACCGCGAGGAAGGAACACCGGGGAGCTGTTTTTT. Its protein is CASSLPRGRNTGELFF.

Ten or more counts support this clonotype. For the CDR3, the DNA is TGTGCCAGCAGCCAAGGAACAGATAACTATGGCTACACCTTC. Translating it yields CASSQGTDNYGYTF. V gene TRBV4-2 combines with J gene TRBJ1-2; no definite D call. The germline V gene encodes CDR1 LGHNA and CDR2 YNFKEQ. Trimming stripped 1 base from V and 1 base from J, with 7 bases between. There are 14 residues in the CDR3.